This record concerns one T cell receptor (beta chain) sequence. This clonotype has a count of ten or more. Its antigen is still unknown. Base quality data are lacking; no much larger clone is found one base away. The data were taken from a study of T-cell memory formation after mild COVID-19 (dated by TCRdb to the early 2020s). Turning to the overall study: TCR sequence clusters from the two donors were largely donor specific. Two young, previously healthy adult volunteers, one female and one male, were included in the cohort. T-cell clones expanding and contracting after mild COVID-19 in a couple of donors were tracked by longitudinal TCRalpha and TCRbeta repertoire sequencing. Broader findings and caveats from the paper: Contracting CD4+ clones were located mainly in the CM and EM memory subsets, whereas CD8+ clones were found to be enriched in EMRA. SARS-CoV-2 specificity was not confirmed for the second-wave clones peaking on day 37. Only a couple of mild cases were covered in the study, and larger cohorts including severe cases with pre-infection samples were considered necessary. Some responding clones were detected in pre-infection memory, suggesting pre-existing cross-reactive memory T cells joined the SARS-CoV-2 response. From day 15 to 85, contracting clones showed balanced CD4/CD8 phenotypes, whereas a second wave of clones that expanded from day 15 to 37 leaned towards CD4+.

The sequencing machine was an Illumina NovaSeq 6000. TCRalpha and TCRbeta cDNA libraries were built by 5'RACE with constant-segment primers, adding sample barcodes and unique molecular identifiers. Trizol reagent was used to extract RNA from every sample. Libraries were amplified in two PCR steps, with a second sample barcode and Illumina TruSeq adapters added in the second step. Sequencing of libraries was performed on an Illumina NovaSeq with 2 x 150 bp paired-end reads. In the source study's methods: The reads were demultiplexed and collapsed into UMI-guided consensus sequences using migec v1.2.7. Using mixcr v2.1.11, the UMI consensuses were aligned to TRA and TRB V and J templates and assembled into clonotypes. A clonotype was counted as expanded or contracted only when both edgeR and NoisET called the clonotype significant, with the noise models trained on biological replicates. For edgeR calls, a false discovery rate-adjusted p below 0.01 and a log2 fold-change threshold of 1 were applied. As an exploratory analysis of dynamics, max-normalized trajectories of the 1000 most abundant clonotypes were examined with PCA combined with hierarchical clustering. Separately sequenced CD4+ and CD8+ repertoires were used to assign the CD4 or CD8 phenotype of responding clones. TCRdb trimmed the raw reads at Q25, called clones with MiXCR and kept productive beta chains. CDR3 protein sequences are deduplicated, and each keeps its most common genes and DNA. The authors' filters were not applied to this entry. For this sample there are about 13,000 distinct CDR3 sequences; 12% appear just once. The ten largest clonotypes hold 40% to 60% of the sample.

V loses 4 bases, J loses 6 bases, and the germline ends lie 11 bases apart. CDR1 SGHNT and CDR2 YYREEE were looked up in the germline V gene (reference sequence). From its cysteine to its phenylalanine, the CDR3 spans 12 amino acids. Only CDR3 DNA remains: 36 bases, in frame from the first base. Ficoll-Paque density gradient centrifugation was used to isolate PBMCs. This clonotype originated in an adult woman who had mild COVID-19 (a few samples of this study predate the infection). The sample titles of this study are shuffled in the database, so cell type and time point are left out; the donor was told from shared clones. The sequenced material came from PBMCs or a T cell subset sorted from them (not recorded which). The chain is assembled from TRBV5-4 and TRBJ2-7, and the D gene may be TRBD1, 6 bases matching. DNA sequence: TGTGCCAGCAGCCCAGGACAGACCGAGCAGTACTTC. Its translation is CASSPGQTEQYF.